The entry below gives a single T cell receptor (beta chain) sequence along with its context. Its antigen is currently unknown. Peripheral blood was drawn, around 9.3 milliliters per donor. Sample-barcoded 5' priming and a J-beta primer mix drove a second PCR of about 6 to 12 cycles. Carrying 12 random nucleotides, a template-switch adaptor labeled each individual cDNA molecule. TCRdb analysed the 5' RACE reads with MiXCR anew, one entry per CDR3 protein. This sample carries about 800,000 distinct CDR3 sequences, 20% to 25% of them seen once, and the ten largest clones take under 4.5%. CDR1 is MGHRA, CDR2 YSYEKL, per germline. The ends were cut back, 0 bases at V and 8 bases at J, with 10 bases in the middle. The CDR3 is made up of 14 amino acids. This specimen belongs to a study of blood T cells in healthy people across ages. Notes on the study in general: More naive CD4+ cells and higher diversity were found in long-lived than in aged donors.

These data were also filed under a second study, of T cells of mothers and their children.

This receptor was taken from a boy aged 5-17 years in good health. The chain employs TRBV4-1 and TRBJ1-4; D is uncertain. The material sequenced was blood. CDR3 in DNA: TGCGCCAGCAGCCAAGAGGCCCTTGGAGAAAAACTGTTTTTT. The encoded protein is CASSQEALGEKLFF.